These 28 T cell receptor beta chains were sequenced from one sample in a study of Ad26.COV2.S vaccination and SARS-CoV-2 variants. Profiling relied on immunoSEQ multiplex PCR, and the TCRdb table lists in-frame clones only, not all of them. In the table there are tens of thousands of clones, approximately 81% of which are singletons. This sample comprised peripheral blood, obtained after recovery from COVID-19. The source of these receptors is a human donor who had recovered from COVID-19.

CDR3 DNA sequence: TGTGCCACCAGCAGAGAACTGAGGGCCAACTACGAGCAGTACTTC. The encoded protein is CATSRELRANYEQYF. The chain combines TRBV15 with TRBJ2-7; D perhaps matches TRBD2 (5 bases). Germline lookup yields CDR1 LNHNV and CDR2 YYDKDF (reference sequence). The V end lost 0 bases, the J end lost 3 bases, and 12 bases lay between the germline ends. The CDR3 is made up of 15 amino acids.

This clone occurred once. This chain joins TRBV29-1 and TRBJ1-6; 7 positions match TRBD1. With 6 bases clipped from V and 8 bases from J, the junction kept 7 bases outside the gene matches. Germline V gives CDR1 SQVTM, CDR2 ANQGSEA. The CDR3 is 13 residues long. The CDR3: CSVGRDRDSPLHF. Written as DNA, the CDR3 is TGCAGCGTGGGACGGGACAGAGATTCACCCCTCCACTTT.

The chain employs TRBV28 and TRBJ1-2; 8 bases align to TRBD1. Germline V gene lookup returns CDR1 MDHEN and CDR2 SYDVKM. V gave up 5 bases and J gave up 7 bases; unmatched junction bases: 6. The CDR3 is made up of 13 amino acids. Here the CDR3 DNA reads TGTGCCAGCAGTCCAAGGACAGGGAGTGGCTACACCTTC. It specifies CASSPRTGSGYTF.

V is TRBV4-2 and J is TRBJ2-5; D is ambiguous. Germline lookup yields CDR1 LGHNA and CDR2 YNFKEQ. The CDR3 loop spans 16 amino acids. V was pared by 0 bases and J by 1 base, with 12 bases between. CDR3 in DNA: TGTGCCAGCAGCCAAGATCCGGTGGCCCTCCAAGAGACCCAGTACTTC. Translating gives CASSQDPVALQETQYF.

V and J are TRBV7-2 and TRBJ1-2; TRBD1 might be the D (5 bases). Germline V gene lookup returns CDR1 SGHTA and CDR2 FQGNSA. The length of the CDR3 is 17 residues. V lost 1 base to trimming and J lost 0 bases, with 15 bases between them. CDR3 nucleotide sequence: TGTGCCAGCAGCTTAGGGGGGAGGGGCTCAGCTAACTATGGCTACACCTTC. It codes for CASSLGGRGSANYGYTF. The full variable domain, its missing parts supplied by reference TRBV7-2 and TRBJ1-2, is GAGVSQSPSNKVTEKGKDVELRCDPISGHTALYWYRQSLGQGLEFLIYFQGNSAPDKSGLPSDRFSAERTGGSVSTLTIQRTQQEDSAVYLCASSLGGRGSANYGYTFGSGTRLTVV.

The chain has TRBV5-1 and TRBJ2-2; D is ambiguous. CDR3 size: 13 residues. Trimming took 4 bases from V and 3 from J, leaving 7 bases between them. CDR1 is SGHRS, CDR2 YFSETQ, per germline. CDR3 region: CASSARDTGELFF. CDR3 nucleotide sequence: TGCGCCAGCAGCGCAAGAGACACCGGGGAGCTGTTTTTT.

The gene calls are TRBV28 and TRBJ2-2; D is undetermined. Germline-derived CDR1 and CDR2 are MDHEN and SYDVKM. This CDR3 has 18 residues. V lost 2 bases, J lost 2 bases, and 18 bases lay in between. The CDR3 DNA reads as TGTGCCAGCAGTTTAGCCGCCGGTTATCACGGAAACACCGGGGAGCTGTTTTTT. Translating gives CASSLAAGYHGNTGELFF. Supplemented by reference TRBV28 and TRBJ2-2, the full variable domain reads DVKVTQSSRYLVKRTGEKVFLECVQDMDHENMFWYRQDPGLGLRLIYFSYDVKMKEKGDIPEGYSVSREKKERFSLILESASTNQTSMYLCASSLAAGYHGNTGELFFGEGSRLTVL.

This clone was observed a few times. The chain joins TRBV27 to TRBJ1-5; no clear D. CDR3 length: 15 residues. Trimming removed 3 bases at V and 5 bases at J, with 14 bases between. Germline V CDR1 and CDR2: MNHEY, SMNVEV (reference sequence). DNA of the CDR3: TGTGCCAGCAGTTTTTACCGGGCTCCTGATCAGCCCCAGCATTTT. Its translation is CASSFYRAPDQPQHF.

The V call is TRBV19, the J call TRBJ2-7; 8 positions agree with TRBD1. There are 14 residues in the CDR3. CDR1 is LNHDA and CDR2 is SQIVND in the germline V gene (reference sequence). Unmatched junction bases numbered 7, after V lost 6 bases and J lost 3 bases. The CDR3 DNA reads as TGTGCCAGTAGACGGAGACAGGGGCACTACGAGCAGTACTTC. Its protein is CASRRRQGHYEQYF.

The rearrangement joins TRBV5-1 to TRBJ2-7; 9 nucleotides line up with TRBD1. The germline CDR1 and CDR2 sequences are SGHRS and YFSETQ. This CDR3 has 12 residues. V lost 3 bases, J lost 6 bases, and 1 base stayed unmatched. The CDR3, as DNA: TGCGCCAGCAGCTCGACAGGGGGCGAGCAGTACTTC. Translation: CASSSTGGEQYF.

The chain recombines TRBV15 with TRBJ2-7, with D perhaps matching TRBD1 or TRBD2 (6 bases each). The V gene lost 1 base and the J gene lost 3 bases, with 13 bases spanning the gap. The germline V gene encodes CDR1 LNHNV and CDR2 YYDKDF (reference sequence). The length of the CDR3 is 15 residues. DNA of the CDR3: TGTGCCACCAGCAGAGGTAGGGGGGATAACTACGAGCAGTACTTC. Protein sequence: CATSRGRGDNYEQYF.

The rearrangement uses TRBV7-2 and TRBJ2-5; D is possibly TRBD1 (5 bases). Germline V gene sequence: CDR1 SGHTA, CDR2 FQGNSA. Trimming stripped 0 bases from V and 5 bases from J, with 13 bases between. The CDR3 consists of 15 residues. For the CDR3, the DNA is TGTGCCAGCAGCTTAGCGCCCGGACACGGGGAGACCCAGTACTTC. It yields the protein CASSLAPGHGETQYF.

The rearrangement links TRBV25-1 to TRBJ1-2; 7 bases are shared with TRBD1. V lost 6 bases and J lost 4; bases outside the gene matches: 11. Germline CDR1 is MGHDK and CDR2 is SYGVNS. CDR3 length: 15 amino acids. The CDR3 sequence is CASSPPGYRGYGYTF. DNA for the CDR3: TGTGCCAGCAGCCCCCCCGGTTACAGGGGCTATGGCTACACCTTC.

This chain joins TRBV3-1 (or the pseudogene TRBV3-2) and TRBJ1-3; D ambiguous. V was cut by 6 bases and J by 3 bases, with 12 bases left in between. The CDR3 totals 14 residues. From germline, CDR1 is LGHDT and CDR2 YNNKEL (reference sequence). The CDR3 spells CASRTTKGGNTIYF. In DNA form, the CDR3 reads TGTGCCAGCAGGACGACAAAAGGTGGAAACACCATATATTTT.

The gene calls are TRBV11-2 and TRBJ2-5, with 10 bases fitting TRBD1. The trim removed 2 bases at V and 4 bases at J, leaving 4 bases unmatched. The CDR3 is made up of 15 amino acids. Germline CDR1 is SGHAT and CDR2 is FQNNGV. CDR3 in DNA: TGTGCCAGCAGCTTAAGGAGGACAGGGGGAGAGACCCAGTACTTC. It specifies CASSLRRTGGETQYF.

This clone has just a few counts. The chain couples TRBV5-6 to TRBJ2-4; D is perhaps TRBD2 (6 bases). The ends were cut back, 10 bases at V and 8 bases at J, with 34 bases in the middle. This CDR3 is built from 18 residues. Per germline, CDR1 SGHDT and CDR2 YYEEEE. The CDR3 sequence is CAGILSTAAGPTSHIQYF. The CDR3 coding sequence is TGTGCCGGTATCCTATCGACAGCTGCGGGACCCACGAGTCACATTCAGTACTTC.

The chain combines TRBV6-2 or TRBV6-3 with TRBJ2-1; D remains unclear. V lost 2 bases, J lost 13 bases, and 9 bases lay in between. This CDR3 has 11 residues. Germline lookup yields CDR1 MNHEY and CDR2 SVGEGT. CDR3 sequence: CASSYAAVQFF. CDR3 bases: TGTGCCAGCAGTTACGCGGCAGTACAGTTCTTC.

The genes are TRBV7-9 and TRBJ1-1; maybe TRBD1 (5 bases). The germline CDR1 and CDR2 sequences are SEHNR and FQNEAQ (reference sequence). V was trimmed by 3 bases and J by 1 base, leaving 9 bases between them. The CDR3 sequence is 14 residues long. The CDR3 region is CASSFQGTNTEAFF. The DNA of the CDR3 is TGTGCCAGCAGCTTCCAGGGTACGAACACTGAAGCTTTCTTT.

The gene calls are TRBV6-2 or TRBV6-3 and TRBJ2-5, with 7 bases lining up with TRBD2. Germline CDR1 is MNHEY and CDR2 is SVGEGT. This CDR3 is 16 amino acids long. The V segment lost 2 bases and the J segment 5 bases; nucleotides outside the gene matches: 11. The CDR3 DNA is TGTGCCAGCAGTTACGCCGGGACTACCCCGTGGGAGACCCAGTACTTC. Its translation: CASSYAGTTPWETQYF.

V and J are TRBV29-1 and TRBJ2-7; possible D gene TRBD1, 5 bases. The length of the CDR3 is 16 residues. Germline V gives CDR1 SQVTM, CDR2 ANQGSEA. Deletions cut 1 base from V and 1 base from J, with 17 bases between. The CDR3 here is CSVEVLERTPSYEQYF. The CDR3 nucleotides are TGCAGCGTTGAAGTTCTAGAAAGGACACCTTCCTACGAGCAGTACTTC.

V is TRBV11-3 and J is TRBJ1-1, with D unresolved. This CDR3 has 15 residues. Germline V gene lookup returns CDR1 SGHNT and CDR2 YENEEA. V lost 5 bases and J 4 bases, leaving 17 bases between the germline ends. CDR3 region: CASSPGTGKVTEAFF. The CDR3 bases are TGTGCCAGCAGCCCAGGAACCGGGAAGGTCACTGAAGCTTTCTTT.

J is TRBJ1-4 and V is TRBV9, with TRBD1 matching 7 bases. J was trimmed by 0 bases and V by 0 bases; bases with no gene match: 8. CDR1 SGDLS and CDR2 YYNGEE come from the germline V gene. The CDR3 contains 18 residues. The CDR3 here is CASSVGRGTPTTNEKLFF. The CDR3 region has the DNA TGTGCCAGCAGCGTAGGCAGGGGGACCCCCACAACTAATGAAAAACTGTTTTTT.

CDR3 amino acids: CASSYTGPASPLHF. In nucleotides, the CDR3 is TGTGCCAGCAGTTACACAGGGCCAGCTTCACCCCTCCACTTT. The chain recombines TRBV6-5 with TRBJ1-6, with TRBD1 as a possible D gene (6 bases). V was cut by 2 bases and J by 9 bases, with 11 bases left in between. This CDR3 spans 14 amino acids. Germline lookup yields CDR1 MNHEY and CDR2 SVGAGI.

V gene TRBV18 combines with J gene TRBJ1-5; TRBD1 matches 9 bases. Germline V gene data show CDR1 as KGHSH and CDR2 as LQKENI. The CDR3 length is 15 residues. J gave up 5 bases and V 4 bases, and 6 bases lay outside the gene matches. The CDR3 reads CASSLGTGPYQPQHF. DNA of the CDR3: TGTGCCAGCTCACTAGGGACAGGGCCTTATCAGCCCCAGCATTTT.

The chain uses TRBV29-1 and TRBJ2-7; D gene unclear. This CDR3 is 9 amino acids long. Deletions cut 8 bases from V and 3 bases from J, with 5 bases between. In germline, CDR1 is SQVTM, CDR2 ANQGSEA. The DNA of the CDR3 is TGCAGCAACAACTACGAGCAGTACTTC. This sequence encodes CSNNYEQYF.

CDR3 region: CASNRQGANSPLHF. CDR3 DNA: TGTGCCAGCAACCGACAGGGGGCAAATTCACCCCTCCACTTT. The gene calls are TRBV19 and TRBJ1-6; 10 bases map to TRBD1. The CDR3 covers 14 residues. V dropped 9 bases and J dropped 7; count of bases not matched to a gene: 6. Germline CDR1 is LNHDA and CDR2 is SQIVND (reference sequence).

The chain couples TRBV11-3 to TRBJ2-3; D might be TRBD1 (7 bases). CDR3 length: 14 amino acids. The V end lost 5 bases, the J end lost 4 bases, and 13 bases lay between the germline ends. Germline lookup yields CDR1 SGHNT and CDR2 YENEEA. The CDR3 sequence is CASSPRRGADTQYF. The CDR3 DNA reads TGTGCCAGCAGCCCTCGCAGGGGGGCAGATACGCAGTATTTT.

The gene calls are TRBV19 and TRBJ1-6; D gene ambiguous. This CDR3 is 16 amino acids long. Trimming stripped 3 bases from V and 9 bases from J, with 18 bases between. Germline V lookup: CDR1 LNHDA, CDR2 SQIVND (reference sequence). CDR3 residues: CASSIGIVSRGSPLHF. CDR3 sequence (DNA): TGTGCCAGTAGTATTGGCATAGTCTCACGCGGTTCACCCCTCCACTTT.